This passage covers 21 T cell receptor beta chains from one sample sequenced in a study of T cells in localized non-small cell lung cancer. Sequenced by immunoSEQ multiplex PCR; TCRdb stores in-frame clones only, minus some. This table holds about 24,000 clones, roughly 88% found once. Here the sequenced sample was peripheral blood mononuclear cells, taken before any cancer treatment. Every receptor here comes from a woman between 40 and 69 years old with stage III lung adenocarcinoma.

The CDR3 DNA reads as TGTGCCAGCAGGTGGGGGACAGGGAATGAAAAACTGTTTTTT. Translating it yields CASRWGTGNEKLFF. The rearrangement joins TRBV2 to TRBJ1-4, with 9 bases matching TRBD1. J lost 5 bases, V lost 6 bases, and 4 bases had no gene match. The CDR3 spans 14 residues. Germline lookup yields CDR1 SNHLY and CDR2 FYNNEI.

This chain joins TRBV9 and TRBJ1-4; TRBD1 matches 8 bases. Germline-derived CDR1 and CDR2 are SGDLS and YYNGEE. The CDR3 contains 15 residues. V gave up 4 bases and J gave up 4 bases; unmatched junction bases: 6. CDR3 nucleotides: TGTGCCAGCAGCAAACGACAGGGGAATAATGAAAAACTGTTTTTT. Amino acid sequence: CASSKRQGNNEKLFF. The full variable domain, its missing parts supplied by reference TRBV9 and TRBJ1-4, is DSGVTQTPKHLITATGQRVTLRCSPRSGDLSVYWYQQSLDQGLQFLIQYYNGEERAKGNILERFSAQQFPDLHSELNLSSLELGDSALYFCASSKRQGNNEKLFFGSGTQLSVL.

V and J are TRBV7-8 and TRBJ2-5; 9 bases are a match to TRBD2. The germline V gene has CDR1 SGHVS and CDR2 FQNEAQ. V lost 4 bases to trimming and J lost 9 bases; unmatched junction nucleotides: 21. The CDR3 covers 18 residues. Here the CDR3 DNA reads TGTGCCAGCAGCTCGCGGTTCGCGACTAGCGGTTTCAAGAGGTCCCAGTACTTC. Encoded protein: CASSSRFATSGFKRSQYF.

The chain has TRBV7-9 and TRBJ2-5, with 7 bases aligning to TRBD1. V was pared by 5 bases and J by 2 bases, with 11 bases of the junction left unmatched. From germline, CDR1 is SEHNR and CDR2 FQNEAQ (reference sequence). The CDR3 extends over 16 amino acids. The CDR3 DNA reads TGTGCCAGCAGCCTCAATCGTGGGACAGAACAAGAGACCCAGTACTTC. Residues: CASSLNRGTEQETQYF.

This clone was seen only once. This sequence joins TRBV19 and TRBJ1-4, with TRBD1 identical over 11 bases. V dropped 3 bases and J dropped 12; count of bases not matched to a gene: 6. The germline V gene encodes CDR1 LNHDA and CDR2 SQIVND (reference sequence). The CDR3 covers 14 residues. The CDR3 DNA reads TGTGCCAGTAGTATCCGGGACAGGGGGAAGGAACTGTTTTTT. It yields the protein CASSIRDRGKELFF.

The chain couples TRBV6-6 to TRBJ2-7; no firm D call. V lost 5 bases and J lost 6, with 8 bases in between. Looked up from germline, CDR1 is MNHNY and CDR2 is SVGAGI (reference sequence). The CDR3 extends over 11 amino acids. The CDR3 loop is CASSQPREQYF. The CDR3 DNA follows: TGTGCCAGCAGTCAACCCCGCGAGCAGTACTTC.

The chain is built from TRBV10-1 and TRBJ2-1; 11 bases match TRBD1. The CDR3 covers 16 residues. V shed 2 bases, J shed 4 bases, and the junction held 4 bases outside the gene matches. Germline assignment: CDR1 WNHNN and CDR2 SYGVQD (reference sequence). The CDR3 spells CASSETGTGGYNEQFF. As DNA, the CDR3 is TGCGCCAGCAGTGAGACCGGGACAGGGGGTTACAATGAGCAGTTCTTC.

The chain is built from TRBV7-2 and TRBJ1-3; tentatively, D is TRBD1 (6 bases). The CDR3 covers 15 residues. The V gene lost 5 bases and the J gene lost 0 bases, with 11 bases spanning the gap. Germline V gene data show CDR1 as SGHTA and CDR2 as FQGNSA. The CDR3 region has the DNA TGTGCCAGCAGCCCAGGACAGAACTCTGGAAACACCATATATTTT. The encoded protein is CASSPGQNSGNTIYF. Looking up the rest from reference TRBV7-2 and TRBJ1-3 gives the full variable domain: GAGVSQSPSNKVTEKGKDVELRCDPISGHTALYWYRQSLGQGLEFLIYFQGNSAPDKSGLPSDRFSAERTGGSVSTLTIQRTQQEDSAVYLCASSPGQNSGNTIYFGEGSWLTVV.

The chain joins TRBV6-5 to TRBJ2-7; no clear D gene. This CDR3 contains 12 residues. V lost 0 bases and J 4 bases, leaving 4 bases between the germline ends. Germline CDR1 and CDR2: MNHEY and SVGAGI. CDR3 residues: CASSYSSYEQYF. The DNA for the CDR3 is TGTGCCAGCAGTTACTCGAGTTACGAGCAGTACTTC.

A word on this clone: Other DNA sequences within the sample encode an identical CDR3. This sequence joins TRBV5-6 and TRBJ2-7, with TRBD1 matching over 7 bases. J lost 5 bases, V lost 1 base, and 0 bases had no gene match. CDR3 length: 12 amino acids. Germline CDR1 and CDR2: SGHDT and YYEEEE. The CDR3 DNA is TGTGCCAGCAGCTTGCAGGGGGACGAGCAGTACTTC. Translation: CASSLQGDEQYF.

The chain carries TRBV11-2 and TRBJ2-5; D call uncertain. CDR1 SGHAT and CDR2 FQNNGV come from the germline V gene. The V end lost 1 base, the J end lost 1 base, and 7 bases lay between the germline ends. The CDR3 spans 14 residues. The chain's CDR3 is CASSLAQVQETQYF. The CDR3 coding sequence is TGTGCCAGCAGCTTAGCCCAGGTCCAAGAGACCCAGTACTTC.

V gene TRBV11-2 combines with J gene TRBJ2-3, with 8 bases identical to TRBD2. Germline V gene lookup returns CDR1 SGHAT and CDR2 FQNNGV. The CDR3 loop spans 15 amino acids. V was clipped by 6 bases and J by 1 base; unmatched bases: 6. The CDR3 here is CASRFSGTRTDTQYF. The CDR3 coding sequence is TGTGCCAGCAGGTTTAGCGGGACTCGCACAGATACGCAGTATTTT. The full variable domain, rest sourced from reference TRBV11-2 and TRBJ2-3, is EAGVAQSPRYKIIEKRQSVAFWCNPISGHATLYWYQQILGQGPKLLIQFQNNGVVDDSQLPKDRFSAERLKGVDSTLKIQPAKLEDSAVYLCASRFSGTRTDTQYFGPGTRLTVL.

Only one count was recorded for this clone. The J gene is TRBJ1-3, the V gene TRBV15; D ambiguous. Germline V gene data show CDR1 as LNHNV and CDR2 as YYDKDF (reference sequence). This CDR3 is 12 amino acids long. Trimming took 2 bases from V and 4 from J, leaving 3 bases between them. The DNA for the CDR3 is TGTGCCACCAGCAGACAGGGAAACACCATATATTTT. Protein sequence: CATSRQGNTIYF.

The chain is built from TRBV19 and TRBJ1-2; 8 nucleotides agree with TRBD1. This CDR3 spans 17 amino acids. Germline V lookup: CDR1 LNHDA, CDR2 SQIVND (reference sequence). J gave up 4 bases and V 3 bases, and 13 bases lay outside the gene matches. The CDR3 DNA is TGTGCCAGTAGTATGACCCGGGCAGGGGGCCCTGGCTATGGCTACACCTTC. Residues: CASSMTRAGGPGYGYTF. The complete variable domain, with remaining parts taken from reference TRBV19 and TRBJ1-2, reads DGGITQSPKYLFRKEGQNVTLSCEQNLNHDAMYWYRQDPGQGLRLIYYSQIVNDFQKGDIAEGYSVSREKKESFPLTVTSAQKNPTAFYLCASSMTRAGGPGYGYTFGSGTRLTVV.

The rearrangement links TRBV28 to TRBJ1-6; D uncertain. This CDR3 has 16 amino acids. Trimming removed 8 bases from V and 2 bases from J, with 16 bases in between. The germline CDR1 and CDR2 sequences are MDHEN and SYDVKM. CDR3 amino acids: CASYDVGLTYNSPLHF. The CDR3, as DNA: TGTGCCAGCTACGATGTTGGACTGACCTATAATTCACCCCTCCACTTT.

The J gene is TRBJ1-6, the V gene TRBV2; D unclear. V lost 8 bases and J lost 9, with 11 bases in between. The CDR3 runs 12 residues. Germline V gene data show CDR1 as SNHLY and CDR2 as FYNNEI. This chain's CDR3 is CASARVRSPLHF. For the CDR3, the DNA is TGTGCCAGCGCGAGGGTACGTTCACCCCTCCACTTT.

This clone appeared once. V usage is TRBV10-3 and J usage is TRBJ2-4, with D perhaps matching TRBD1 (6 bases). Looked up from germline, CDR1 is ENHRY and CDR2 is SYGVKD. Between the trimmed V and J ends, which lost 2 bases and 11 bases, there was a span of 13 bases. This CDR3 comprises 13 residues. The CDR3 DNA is TGTGCCATCAGTGAGATACAGGGTTTGGTTCAGTACTTC. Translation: CAISEIQGLVQYF.

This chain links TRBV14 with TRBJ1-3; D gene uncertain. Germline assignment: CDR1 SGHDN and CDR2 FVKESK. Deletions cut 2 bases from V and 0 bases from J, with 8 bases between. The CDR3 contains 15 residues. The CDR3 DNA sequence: TGTGCCAGCAGCCAACGACGTTTCTCTGGAAACACCATATATTTT. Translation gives CASSQRRFSGNTIYF.

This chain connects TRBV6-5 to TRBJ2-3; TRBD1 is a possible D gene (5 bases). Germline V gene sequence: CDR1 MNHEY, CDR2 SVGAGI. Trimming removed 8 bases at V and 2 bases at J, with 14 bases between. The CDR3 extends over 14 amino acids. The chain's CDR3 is CASGPRQHTDTQYF. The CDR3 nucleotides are TGTGCCAGCGGACCCAGACAGCACACAGATACGCAGTATTTT.

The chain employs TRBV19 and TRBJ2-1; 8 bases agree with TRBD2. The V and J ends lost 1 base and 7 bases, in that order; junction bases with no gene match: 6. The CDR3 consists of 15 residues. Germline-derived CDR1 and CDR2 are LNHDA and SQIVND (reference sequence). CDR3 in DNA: TGTGCCAGTAGTATAGCGGGAGGGCCGGGGAATGAGCAGTTCTTC. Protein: CASSIAGGPGNEQFF.

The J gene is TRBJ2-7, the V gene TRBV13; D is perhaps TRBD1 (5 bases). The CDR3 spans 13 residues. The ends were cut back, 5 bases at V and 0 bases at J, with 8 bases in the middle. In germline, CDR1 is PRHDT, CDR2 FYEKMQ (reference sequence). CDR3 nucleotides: TGTGCCAGCAGCCCCGACAGCTCCTACGAGCAGTACTTC. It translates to CASSPDSSYEQYF. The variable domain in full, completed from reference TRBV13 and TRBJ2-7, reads AAGVIQSPRHLIKEKRETATLKCYPIPRHDTVYWYQQGPGQDPQFLISFYEKMQSDKGSIPDRFSAQQFSDYHSELNMSSLELGDSALYFCASSPDSSYEQYFGPGTRLTVT.